Described below is a single TCR beta chain sequence and its context. Its antigen is currently unknown. The sample is drawn from a study of shared clonotypes between healthy human individuals. Study-wide results and limits: Against clonotypes common to all four donors, non-shared ones had lower generation probabilities.

This CDR3 contains 13 residues. The germline V gene has CDR1 MNHNY and CDR2 SVGAGI (reference sequence). V was clipped by 0 bases and J by 8 bases, with 5 bases between them. It was about 210 ng DNA, 25,000 to 35,000 T cell genomes, that sorted-subset replicate PCRs used. The table came from immunoSEQ multiplex PCR; TCRdb's copy has only in-frame clones and leaves some out. The table records about 2.4 million clones, about 92% of them present only once. The chain employs TRBV6-6 and TRBJ1-6; D ambiguous. Sequencing was performed on naive CD4+ T cells sorted from blood. The subset: CD45RA+ positively selected. The sequence was collected from a young man in good health. The CDR3 nucleotides read TGTGCCAGCAGTTACTCGCCTCATTCACCCCTCCACTTT. Amino acids: CASSYSPHSPLHF.